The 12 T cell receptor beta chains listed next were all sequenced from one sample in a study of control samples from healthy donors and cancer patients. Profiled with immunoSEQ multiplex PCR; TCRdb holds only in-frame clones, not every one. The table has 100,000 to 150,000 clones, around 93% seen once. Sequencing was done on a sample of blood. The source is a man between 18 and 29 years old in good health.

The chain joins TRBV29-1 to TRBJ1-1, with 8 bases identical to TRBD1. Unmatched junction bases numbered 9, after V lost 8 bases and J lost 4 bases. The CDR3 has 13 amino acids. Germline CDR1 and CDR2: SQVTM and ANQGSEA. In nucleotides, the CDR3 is TGCAGCACCTTCGACAGGGGAGGCACTGAAGCTTTCTTT. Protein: CSTFDRGGTEAFF.

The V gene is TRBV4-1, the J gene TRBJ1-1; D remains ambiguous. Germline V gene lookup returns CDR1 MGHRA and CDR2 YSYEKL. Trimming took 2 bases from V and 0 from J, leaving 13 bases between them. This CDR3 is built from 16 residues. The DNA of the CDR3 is TGCGCCAGCAGCCAACCCCGACGGGGTATGAACACTGAAGCTTTCTTT. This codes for CASSQPRRGMNTEAFF.

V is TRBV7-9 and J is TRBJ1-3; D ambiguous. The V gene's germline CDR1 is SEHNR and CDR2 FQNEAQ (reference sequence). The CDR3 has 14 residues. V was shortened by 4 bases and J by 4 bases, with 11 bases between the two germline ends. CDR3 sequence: CASSSRAVGNTIYF. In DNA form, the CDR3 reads TGTGCCAGCAGCTCCCGGGCGGTGGGAAACACCATATATTTT.

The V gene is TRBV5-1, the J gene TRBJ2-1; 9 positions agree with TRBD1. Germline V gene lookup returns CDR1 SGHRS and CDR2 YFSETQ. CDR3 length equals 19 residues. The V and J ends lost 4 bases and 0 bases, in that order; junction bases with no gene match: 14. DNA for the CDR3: TGCGCCAGCAGCCATCCTGTGGACAGGGGTGGTGACTCCTACAATGAGCAGTTCTTC. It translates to CASSHPVDRGGDSYNEQFF.

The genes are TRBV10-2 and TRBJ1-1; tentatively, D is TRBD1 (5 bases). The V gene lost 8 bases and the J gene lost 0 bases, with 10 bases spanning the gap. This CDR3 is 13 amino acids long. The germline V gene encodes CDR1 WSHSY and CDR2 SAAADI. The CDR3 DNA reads TGCGCCAGCCGGCGGGGGGTGAACACTGAAGCTTTCTTT. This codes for CASRRGVNTEAFF.

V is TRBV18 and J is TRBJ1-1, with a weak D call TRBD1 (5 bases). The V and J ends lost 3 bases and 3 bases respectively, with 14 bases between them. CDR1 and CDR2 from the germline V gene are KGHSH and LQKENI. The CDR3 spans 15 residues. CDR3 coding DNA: TGTGCCAGCTCACCCCGTATGGGGGATCACACTGAAGCTTTCTTT. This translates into CASSPRMGDHTEAFF. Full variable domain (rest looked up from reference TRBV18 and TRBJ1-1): NAGVMQNPRHLVRRRGQEARLRCSPMKGHSHVYWYRQLPEEGLKFMVYLQKENIIDESGMPKERFSAEFPKEGPSILRIQQVVRGDSAAYFCASSPRMGDHTEAFFGQGTRLTVV.

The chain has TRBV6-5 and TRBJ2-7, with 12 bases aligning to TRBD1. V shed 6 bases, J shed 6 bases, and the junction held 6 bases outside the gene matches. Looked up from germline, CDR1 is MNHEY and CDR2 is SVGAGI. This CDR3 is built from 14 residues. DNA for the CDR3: TGTGCCAGCAGGGTCCGGGACAGGGGGCGCGAGCAGTACTTC. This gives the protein CASRVRDRGREQYF.

The CDR3 is CARPTCGTEAFF. The CDR3 DNA is TGTGCCAGACCCACTTGCGGGACTGAAGCTTTCTTT. The chain carries TRBV21-1 and TRBJ1-1. TRBV21-1 is a pseudogene locus. The CDR3 is made up of 12 amino acids.

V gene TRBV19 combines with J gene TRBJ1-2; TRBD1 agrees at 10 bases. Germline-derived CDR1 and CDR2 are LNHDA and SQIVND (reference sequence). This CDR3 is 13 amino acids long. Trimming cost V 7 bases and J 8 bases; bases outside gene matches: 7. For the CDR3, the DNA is TGTGCCAGTATCGAGACAGGGGGCTGGGGCTACACCTTC. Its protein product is CASIETGGWGYTF.

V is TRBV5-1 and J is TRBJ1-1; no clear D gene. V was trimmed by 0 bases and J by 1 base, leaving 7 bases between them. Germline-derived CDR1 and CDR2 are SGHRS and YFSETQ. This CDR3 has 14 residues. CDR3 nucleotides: TGCGCCAGCAGCTTGGTTGCGGGGAACACTGAAGCTTTCTTT. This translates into CASSLVAGNTEAFF. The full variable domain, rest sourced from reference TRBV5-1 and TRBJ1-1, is KAGVTQTPRYLIKTRGQQVTLSCSPISGHRSVSWYQQTPGQGLQFLFEYFSETQRNKGNFPGRFSGRQFSNSRSEMNVSTLELGDSALYLCASSLVAGNTEAFFGQGTRLTVV.

The CDR3 sequence is CASSQPSLGPANEKLFF. The CDR3 DNA follows: TGTGCCAGCAGCCAACCGTCCTTAGGGCCCGCTAATGAAAAACTGTTTTTT. This rearrangement joins TRBV3-1 (or the pseudogene TRBV3-2) to TRBJ1-4; no clear D gene. The V and J ends lost 2 bases and 3 bases respectively, with 16 bases between them. The germline V gene encodes CDR1 LGHDT and CDR2 YNNKEL (reference sequence). The CDR3 loop spans 17 amino acids.

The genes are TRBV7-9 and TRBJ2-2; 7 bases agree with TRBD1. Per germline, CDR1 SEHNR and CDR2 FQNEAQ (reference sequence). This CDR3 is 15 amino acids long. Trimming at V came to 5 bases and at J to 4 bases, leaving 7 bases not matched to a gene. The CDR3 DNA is TGTGCCAGCAGCCAGGGACAGTACTTCACCGGGGAGCTGTTTTTT. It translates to CASSQGQYFTGELFF.